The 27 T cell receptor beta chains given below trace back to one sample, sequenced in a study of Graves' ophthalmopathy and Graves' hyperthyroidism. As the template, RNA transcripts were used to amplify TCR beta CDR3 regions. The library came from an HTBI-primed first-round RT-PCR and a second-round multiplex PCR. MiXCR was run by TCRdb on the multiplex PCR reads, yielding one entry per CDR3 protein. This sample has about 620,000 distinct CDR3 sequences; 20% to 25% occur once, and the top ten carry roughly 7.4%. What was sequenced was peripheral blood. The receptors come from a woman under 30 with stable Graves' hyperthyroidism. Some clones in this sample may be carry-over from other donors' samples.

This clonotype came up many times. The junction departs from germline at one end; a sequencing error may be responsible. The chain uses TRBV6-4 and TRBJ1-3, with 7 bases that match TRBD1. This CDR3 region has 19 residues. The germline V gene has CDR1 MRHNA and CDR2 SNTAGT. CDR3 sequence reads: CASSHSGGQPETSGNTIYF. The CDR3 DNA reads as TGTGCCAGCAGTCACTCGGGGGGACAGCCCGAAACATCTGGAAACACCATATATTTT.

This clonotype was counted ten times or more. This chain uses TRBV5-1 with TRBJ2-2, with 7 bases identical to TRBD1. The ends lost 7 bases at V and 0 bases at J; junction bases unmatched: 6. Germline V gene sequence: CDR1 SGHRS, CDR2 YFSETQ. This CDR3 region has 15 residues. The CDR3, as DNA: TGCGCCAGCGAGAACGGACAGGCGAACACCGGGGAGCTGTTTTTT. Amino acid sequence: CASENGQANTGELFF.

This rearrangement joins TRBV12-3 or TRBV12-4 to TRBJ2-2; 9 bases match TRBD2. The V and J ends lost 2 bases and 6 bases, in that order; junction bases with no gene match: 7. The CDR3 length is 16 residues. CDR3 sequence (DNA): TGTGCCAGCAGTTTATATCTAGCGGGGTTCTCCGGGGAGCTGTTTTTT. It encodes CASSLYLAGFSGELFF.

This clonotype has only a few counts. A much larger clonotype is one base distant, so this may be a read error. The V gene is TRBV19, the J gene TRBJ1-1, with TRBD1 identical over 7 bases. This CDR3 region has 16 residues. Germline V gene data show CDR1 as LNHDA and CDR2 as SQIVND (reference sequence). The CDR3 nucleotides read TGTGCCAGTAGTGCCCTACAGGGGATGAGGGACACTGAATCTTTCTTT. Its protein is CASSALQGMRDTESFF.

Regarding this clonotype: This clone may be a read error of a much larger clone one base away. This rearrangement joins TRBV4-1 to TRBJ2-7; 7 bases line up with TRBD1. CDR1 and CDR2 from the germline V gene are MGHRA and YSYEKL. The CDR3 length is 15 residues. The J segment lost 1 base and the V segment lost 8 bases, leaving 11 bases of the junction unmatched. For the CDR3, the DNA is TGCGCCAGCGGCCTCCGACAGGGCGATTCCTACGAGCAGTACTTC. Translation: CASGLRQGDSYEQYF.

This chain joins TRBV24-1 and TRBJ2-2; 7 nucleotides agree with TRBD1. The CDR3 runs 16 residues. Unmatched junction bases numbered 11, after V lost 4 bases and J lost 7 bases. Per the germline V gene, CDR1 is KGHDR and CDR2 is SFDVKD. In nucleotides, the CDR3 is TGTGCCACCAGTGACCGTGGACAGGCCAGGCGCGGGGAGCTGTTTTTT. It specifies CATSDRGQARRGELFF.

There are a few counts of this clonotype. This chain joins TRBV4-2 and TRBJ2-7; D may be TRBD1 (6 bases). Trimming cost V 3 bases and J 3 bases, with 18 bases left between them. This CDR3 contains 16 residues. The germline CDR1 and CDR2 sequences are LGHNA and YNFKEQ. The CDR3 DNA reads TGTGCCAGCAGCCAGGAGAGGGGGAATCAGCACTACGAGCAGTACTTC. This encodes CASSQERGNQHYEQYF.

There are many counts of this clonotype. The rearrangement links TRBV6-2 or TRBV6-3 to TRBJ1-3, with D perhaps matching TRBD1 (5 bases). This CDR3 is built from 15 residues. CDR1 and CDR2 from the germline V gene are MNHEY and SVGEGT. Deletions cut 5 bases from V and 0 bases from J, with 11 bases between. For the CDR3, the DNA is TGTGCCAGCAGTCGGGGACGGTCCTCTGGAAACACCATATATTTT. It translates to CASSRGRSSGNTIYF.

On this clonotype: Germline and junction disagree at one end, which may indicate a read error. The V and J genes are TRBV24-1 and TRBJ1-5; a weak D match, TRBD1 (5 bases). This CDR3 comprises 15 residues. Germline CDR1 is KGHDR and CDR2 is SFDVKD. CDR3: CATSDETENNQPQHF. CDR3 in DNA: TGTGCCACCAGTGACGAGACAGAGAACAATCAGCCTCAGCATTTT.

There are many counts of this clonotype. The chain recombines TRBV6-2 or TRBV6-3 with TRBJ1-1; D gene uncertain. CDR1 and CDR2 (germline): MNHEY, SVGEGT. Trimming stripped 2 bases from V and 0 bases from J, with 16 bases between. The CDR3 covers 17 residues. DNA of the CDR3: TGTGCCAGCAGTTACGGAGACGCCGGAATAATGAACACTGAAGCTTTCTTT. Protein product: CASSYGDAGIMNTEAFF.

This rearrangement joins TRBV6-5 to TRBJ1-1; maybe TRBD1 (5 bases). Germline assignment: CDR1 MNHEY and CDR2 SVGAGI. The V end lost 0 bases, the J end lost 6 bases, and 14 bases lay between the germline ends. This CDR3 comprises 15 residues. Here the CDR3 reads CASSYSEGRIAEAFF. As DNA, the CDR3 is TGTGCCAGCAGTTACTCGGAGGGGCGCATAGCTGAAGCTTTCTTT.

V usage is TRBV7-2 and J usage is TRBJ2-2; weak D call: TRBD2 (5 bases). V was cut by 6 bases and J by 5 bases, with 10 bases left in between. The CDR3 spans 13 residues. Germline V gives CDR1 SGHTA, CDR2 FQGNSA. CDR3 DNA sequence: TGTGCCAGCAGGTACACTAGAACCGGGGAGCTGTTTTTT. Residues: CASRYTRTGELFF.

DNA of the CDR3: TGCAGTGCTAGACCACGCAGGACAGGGGTGGGCACCGGGGAGCTGTTTTTT. This encodes CSARPRRTGVGTGELFF. This rearrangement joins TRBV20-1 to TRBJ2-2, with 9 nucleotides matching TRBD1. Germline values: CDR1 DFQATT, CDR2 SNEGSKA (reference sequence). The J segment lost 4 bases and the V segment lost 2 bases, leaving 11 bases of the junction unmatched. CDR3 length equals 17 residues.

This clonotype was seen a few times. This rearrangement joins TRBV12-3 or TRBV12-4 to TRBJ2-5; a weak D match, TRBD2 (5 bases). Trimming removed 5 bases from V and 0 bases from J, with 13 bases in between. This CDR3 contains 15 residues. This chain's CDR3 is CASSPPDWYQETQYF. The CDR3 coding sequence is TGTGCCAGCAGTCCCCCGGACTGGTACCAAGAGACCCAGTACTTC.

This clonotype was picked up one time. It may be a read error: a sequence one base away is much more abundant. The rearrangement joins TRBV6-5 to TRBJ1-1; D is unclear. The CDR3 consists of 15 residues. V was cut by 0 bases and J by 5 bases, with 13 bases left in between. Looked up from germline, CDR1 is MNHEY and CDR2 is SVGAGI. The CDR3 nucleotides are TGTGCCAGCAGTTACTCTAATTGTCAGTCAACTGAAGCTTTCTTT. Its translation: CASSYSNCQSTEAFF.

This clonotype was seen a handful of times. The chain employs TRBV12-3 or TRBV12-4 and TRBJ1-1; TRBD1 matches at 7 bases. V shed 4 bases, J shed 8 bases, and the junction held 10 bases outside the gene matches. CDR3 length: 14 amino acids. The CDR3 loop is CASSSPGQNFEAFF. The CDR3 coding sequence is TGTGCCAGCAGTTCCCCGGGACAGAATTTCGAAGCTTTCTTT.

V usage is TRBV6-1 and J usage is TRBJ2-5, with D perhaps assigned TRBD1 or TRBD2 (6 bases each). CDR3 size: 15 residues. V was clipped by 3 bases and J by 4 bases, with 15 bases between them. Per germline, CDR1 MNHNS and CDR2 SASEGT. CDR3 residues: CASSDGGGRGETQYF. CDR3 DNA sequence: TGTGCCAGCAGTGACGGAGGGGGTAGAGGAGAGACCCAGTACTTC.

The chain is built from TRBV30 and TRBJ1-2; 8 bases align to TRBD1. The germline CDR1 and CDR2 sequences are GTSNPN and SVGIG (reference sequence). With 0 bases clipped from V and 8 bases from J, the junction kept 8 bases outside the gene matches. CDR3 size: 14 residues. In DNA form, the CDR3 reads TGTGCCTGGAGTGTTGAGGACAGGGACGTCGGCTACACCTTC. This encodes CAWSVEDRDVGYTF.

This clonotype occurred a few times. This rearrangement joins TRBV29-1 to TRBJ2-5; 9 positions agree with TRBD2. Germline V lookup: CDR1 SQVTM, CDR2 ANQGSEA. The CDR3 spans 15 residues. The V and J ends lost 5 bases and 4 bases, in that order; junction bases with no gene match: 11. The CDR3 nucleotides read TGCAGCGTTTCGTCTAGCGGGGATATTCTAGAGACCCAGTACTTC. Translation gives CSVSSSGDILETQYF.

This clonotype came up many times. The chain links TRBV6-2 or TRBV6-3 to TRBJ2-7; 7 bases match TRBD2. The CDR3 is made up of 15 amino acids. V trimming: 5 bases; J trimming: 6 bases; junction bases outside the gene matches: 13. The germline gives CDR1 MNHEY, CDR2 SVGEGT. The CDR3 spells CASSNPINGRFEQYF. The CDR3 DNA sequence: TGTGCCAGCAGTAATCCAATAAACGGGAGGTTCGAGCAGTACTTC.

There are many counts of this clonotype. The CDR3 DNA is TGTGCCATCAGAGCCGAGAACAGGGAAGGCTACACCTTC. It is translated as CAIRAENREGYTF. V and J are TRBV10-3 and TRBJ1-2; perhaps TRBD1 as D (6 bases). The length of the CDR3 is 13 residues. The V end lost 6 bases, the J end lost 8 bases, and 16 bases lay between the germline ends. CDR1 is ENHRY, CDR2 SYGVKD, per germline.

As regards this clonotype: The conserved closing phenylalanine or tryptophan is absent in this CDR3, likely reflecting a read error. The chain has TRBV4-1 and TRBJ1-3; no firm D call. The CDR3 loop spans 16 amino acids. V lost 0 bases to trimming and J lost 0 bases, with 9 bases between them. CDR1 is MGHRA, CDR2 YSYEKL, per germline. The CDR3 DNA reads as TGCGCCAGCAGCCAAGAAGAGCTGTTCTCTGGAAACACCATATATTTG. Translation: CASSQEELFSGNTIYL.

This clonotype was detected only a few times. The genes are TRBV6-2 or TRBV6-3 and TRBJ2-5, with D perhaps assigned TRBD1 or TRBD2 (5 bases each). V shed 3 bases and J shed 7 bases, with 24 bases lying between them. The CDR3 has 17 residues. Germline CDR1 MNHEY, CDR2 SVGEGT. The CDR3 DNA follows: TGTGCCAGCAGTTATTTCTCCGCCGGGACCTTAAGGGGGACCCAGTACTTC. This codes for CASSYFSAGTLRGTQYF.

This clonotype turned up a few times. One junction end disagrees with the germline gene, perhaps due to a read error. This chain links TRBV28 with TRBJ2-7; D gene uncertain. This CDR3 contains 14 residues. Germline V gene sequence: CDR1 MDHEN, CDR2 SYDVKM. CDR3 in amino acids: CASSPTRDSYDQYF. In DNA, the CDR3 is TGTGCCAGCAGTCCTACCAGAGATTCCTACGATCAGTACTTC.

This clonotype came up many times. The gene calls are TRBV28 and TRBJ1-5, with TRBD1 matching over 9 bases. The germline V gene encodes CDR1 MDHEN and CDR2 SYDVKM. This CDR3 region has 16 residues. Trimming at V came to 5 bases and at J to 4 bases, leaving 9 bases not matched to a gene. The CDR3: CASSPADRGKNQPQHF. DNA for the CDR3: TGTGCCAGCAGTCCAGCGGACAGGGGCAAAAATCAGCCCCAGCATTTT.

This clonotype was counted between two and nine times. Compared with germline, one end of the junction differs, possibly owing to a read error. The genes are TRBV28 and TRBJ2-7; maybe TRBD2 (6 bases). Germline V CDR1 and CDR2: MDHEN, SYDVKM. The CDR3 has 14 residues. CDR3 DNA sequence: TGTGCCAGCAGCCCGGGACTTTCGAGCTACGAGCTGTACTTC. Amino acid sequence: CASSPGLSSYELYF.

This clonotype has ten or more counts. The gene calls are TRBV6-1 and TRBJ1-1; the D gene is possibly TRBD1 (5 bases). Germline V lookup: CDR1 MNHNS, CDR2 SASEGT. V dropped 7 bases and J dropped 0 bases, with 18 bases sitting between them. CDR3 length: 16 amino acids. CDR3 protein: CASTAPPGHMNTEAFF. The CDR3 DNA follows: TGTGCCAGCACCGCCCCCCCAGGACATATGAACACTGAAGCTTTCTTT.